This TCR beta chain was recovered during a study of regulatory T cells in long-lasting Graves disease. Study-level results: The researchers studied only peripheral blood, not thyroid tissue.

This clonotype has only a few counts. The antigen remains undetermined. A single base is all that separates this from a far larger clone, so a read error is likely. Time point of the sample: newly diagnosed GD, antithyroid drugs for less than 3 months. With RNA extracted from PBMCs as input, the TCR library was made. The peripheral blood volume drawn was 7 to 10 milliliters, and it was collected into EDTA tubes. Germline CDR1 is SGHTA and CDR2 is FQGNSA. This CDR3 is 16 amino acids long. Arm-PCR of CDR3 regions with iRepertoire HTBI primers generated TCR beta libraries. TCRdb used MiXCR to reprocess the multiplex PCR reads, holding one entry per CDR3 protein. Of around 500,000 distinct CDR3 sequences detected, roughly 14% appear once; the ten largest clones hold 8.5% to 10%. This sample also belongs to another study, concerning T cells in Graves' hyperthyroidism and ophthalmopathy.

The genes are TRBV7-2 and TRBJ2-5; the match to TRBD2 covers 7 bases. The J call may be faulty, since TRBJ2-1 better matches the DNA end. Specimen: peripheral blood mononuclear cells (PBMCs), collected at new diagnosis, from a patient treated with antithyroid drugs. This clonotype was sampled from a young man with Graves disease. CDR3 loop: CASSLVLAEPRNEQFF. The CDR3 DNA reads as TGTGCCAGCAGCTTAGTTCTAGCGGAGCCTCGCAATGAGCAGTTCTTC.